What follows are 21 T cell receptor beta chains derived from one specimen sequenced in a study of PD-1 blockade in classical Hodgkin lymphoma. Every patient experienced relapse after autologous stem cell transplantation, and brentuximab vedotin exposure varied. Out of thawed PBMCs, magnetic negative selection purified CD4+ T cells. Some clones are missing from TCRdb's copy, which holds only in-frame ones; the method was immunoSEQ multiplex PCR. The sample carries about 29,000 clones, roughly 87% recorded once. The specimen comprised CD4+ T cells from blood, sampled at baseline. Receptors were obtained from a human donor with classical Hodgkin lymphoma.

V gene TRBV30 combines with J gene TRBJ2-6; D is uncertain. The V and J ends lost 5 bases and 0 bases respectively, with 2 bases between them. The germline gives CDR1 GTSNPN, CDR2 SVGIG (reference sequence). This CDR3 region has 12 residues. The CDR3: CAWASGANVLTF. CDR3 sequence (DNA): TGTGCCTGGGCCTCTGGGGCCAACGTCCTGACTTTC.

There are a few counts of this clone. The genes are TRBV5-1 and TRBJ2-7; tentative D call: TRBD2 (6 bases). CDR3 size: 13 residues. V lost 0 bases and J 3 bases, leaving 7 bases between the germline ends. In germline, CDR1 is SGHRS, CDR2 YFSETQ. CDR3 coding DNA: TGCGCCAGCAGCTTGGTCGGGAGCTACGAGCAGTACTTC. It yields the protein CASSLVGSYEQYF. Looking up the rest from reference TRBV5-1 and TRBJ2-7 gives the full variable domain: KAGVTQTPRYLIKTRGQQVTLSCSPISGHRSVSWYQQTPGQGLQFLFEYFSETQRNKGNFPGRFSGRQFSNSRSEMNVSTLELGDSALYLCASSLVGSYEQYFGPGTRLTVT.

The rearrangement uses TRBV2 and TRBJ2-7; the match to TRBD2 covers 8 bases. J lost 3 bases, V lost 4 bases, and 5 bases had no gene match. The germline V gene has CDR1 SNHLY and CDR2 FYNNEI. This CDR3 is 14 amino acids long. The CDR3 region is CASSASGSSYEQYF. CDR3 sequence (DNA): TGTGCCAGCAGTGCGAGCGGGAGCAGCTACGAGCAGTACTTC.

The chain recombines TRBV5-4 with TRBJ2-1; D is unclear. Trimming took 1 base from V and 0 from J, leaving 8 bases between them. The CDR3 totals 15 residues. Germline V gives CDR1 SGHNT, CDR2 YYREEE (reference sequence). The CDR3 loop is CASSLYSSSYNEQFF. The CDR3, as DNA: TGTGCCAGCAGCTTGTACTCGAGCTCCTACAATGAGCAGTTCTTC.

The chain carries TRBV28 and TRBJ2-7; D is ambiguous. V lost 8 bases to trimming and J lost 3 bases, with 11 bases between them. CDR1 and CDR2 (germline): MDHEN, SYDVKM. The CDR3 is 12 amino acids. CDR3 loop: CASSRDIYEQYF. The CDR3 nucleotides read TGTGCCAGCTCCAGAGACATCTACGAGCAGTACTTC.

The rearrangement joins TRBV28 to TRBJ1-2; D might be TRBD1 (5 bases). V was cut by 2 bases and J by 1 base, with 17 bases left in between. The germline CDR1 and CDR2 sequences are MDHEN and SYDVKM. The CDR3 is made up of 17 amino acids. CDR3 sequence reads: CASSLNGGWDLNYGYTF. CDR3 in DNA: TGTGCCAGCAGTTTAAATGGGGGGTGGGACCTTAACTATGGCTACACCTTC.

This clone was detected once. The V gene is TRBV5-6, the J gene TRBJ2-7; 7 bases fit TRBD2. Germline V lookup: CDR1 SGHDT, CDR2 YYEEEE. Trimming removed 0 bases from V and 6 bases from J; junction bases left unmatched: 12. This CDR3 is 16 amino acids long. This CDR3 reads CASSLGISRGVGEQYF. CDR3 DNA sequence: TGTGCCAGCAGCTTGGGAATATCCCGGGGGGTGGGCGAGCAGTACTTC.

The V and J genes are TRBV6-6 and TRBJ1-1; D gene uncertain. The CDR3 sequence is 14 residues long. CDR1 and CDR2 from the germline V gene are MNHNY and SVGAGI (reference sequence). Between the trimmed V and J ends, which lost 5 bases and 3 bases, there was a span of 13 bases. In nucleotides, the CDR3 is TGTGCCAGCAGTCGACCCGGAAGGGACACTGAAGCTTTCTTT. Protein product: CASSRPGRDTEAFF.

The chain couples TRBV14 to TRBJ1-2; D not certain. V lost 3 bases and J lost 1, with 12 bases in between. The CDR3 loop spans 15 amino acids. The germline V gene has CDR1 SGHDN and CDR2 FVKESK. CDR3 sequence (DNA): TGTGCCAGCAGCCATTTGGACGAGGGTAACTATGGCTACACCTTC. Encoded protein: CASSHLDEGNYGYTF.

This chain uses TRBV30 with TRBJ2-1; D is ambiguous. Trimming left V 0 bases short and J 4 bases short, with 28 bases between. This CDR3 is built from 20 residues. Germline-derived CDR1 and CDR2 are GTSNPN and SVGIG (reference sequence). The CDR3 spells CAWSVSTRYSPSARYNEQFF. In nucleotides, the CDR3 is TGTGCCTGGAGTGTATCGACGAGGTATTCTCCCAGCGCGAGATACAATGAGCAGTTCTTC.

J is TRBJ1-5 and V is TRBV30; unclear D gene. CDR3 length equals 15 residues. Germline V gene sequence: CDR1 GTSNPN, CDR2 SVGIG (reference sequence). V was trimmed by 1 base and J by 5 bases, leaving 15 bases between them. CDR3 nucleotides: TGTGCCTGGAGTGGGGCAAACCCTCGCGATCAGCCCCAGCATTTT. This translates into CAWSGANPRDQPQHF. The full variable domain, completed using reference TRBV30 and TRBJ1-5, is SQTIHQWPATLVQPVGSPLSLECTVEGTSNPNLYWYRQAAGRGLQLLFYSVGIGQISSEVPQNLSASRPQDRQFILSSKKLLLSDSGFYLCAWSGANPRDQPQHFGDGTRLSIL.

The rearrangement links TRBV7-9 to TRBJ2-5; D may correspond to TRBD1 or TRBD2 (5 bases each). Trimming took off 6 bases at V and 3 bases at J, with 17 bases between the two ends. The germline CDR1 and CDR2 sequences are SEHNR and FQNEAQ (reference sequence). This CDR3 is built from 15 residues. CDR3 coding DNA: TGTGCCAGCAGGCGCCTCCGGGACGGCAAAGAGACCCAGTACTTC. Translated: CASRRLRDGKETQYF.

Details on this clone: The junction does not match germline at one end; this may be a read error. This sample includes further DNA sequences coding for the same CDR3. The V and J genes are TRBV5-6 and TRBJ2-1, with TRBD2 matching 12 bases. The germline gives CDR1 SGHDT, CDR2 YYEEEE. The CDR3 spans 15 residues. In DNA form, the CDR3 reads TGCGCCAGCAGCCAGCGACTAGCGGGAGTCAATGAGCAGTTCTTC. This gives the protein CASSQRLAGVNEQFF. The variable domain in full, completed from reference TRBV5-6 and TRBJ2-1, reads DAGVTQSPTHLIKTRGQQVTLRCSPKSGHDTVSWYQQALGQGPQFIFQYYEEEERQRGNFPDRFSGHQFPNYSSELNVNALLLGDSALYLCASSQRLAGVNEQFFGPGTRLTVL.

The V call is TRBV27, the J call TRBJ2-2; 13 bases fit TRBD2. This CDR3 is 17 amino acids long. The germline V gene has CDR1 MNHEY and CDR2 SMNVEV (reference sequence). With 5 bases clipped from V and 6 bases from J, the junction kept 9 bases outside the gene matches. The CDR3 sequence is CASSITGLAGLPGELFF. CDR3 sequence (DNA): TGTGCCAGCAGTATTACGGGACTAGCGGGACTCCCCGGGGAGCTGTTTTTT.

V is TRBV7-9 and J is TRBJ2-1; 7 nucleotides align to TRBD2. In germline, CDR1 is SEHNR, CDR2 FQNEAQ (reference sequence). The ends lost 5 bases at V and 9 bases at J; junction bases unmatched: 10. The CDR3 consists of 14 residues. The CDR3 nucleotides read TGTGCCAGCAGCGGAGGGAGGGCCTTTACTGAGCAGTTCTTC. Protein: CASSGGRAFTEQFF.

The table lists this clone with a few counts. J is TRBJ2-5 and V is TRBV7-9; 10 bases map to TRBD1. V trimming: 5 bases; J trimming: 5 bases; junction bases outside the gene matches: 5. From germline, CDR1 is SEHNR and CDR2 FQNEAQ (reference sequence). The CDR3 sequence is 14 residues long. In DNA form, the CDR3 reads TGTGCCAGCAGCCTGACAGGGGGCCCGGAGACCCAGTACTTC. This sequence encodes CASSLTGGPETQYF.

The chain links TRBV20-1 to TRBJ2-7; D is unclear. The CDR3 totals 11 residues. V was clipped by 4 bases and J by 3 bases, with 7 bases between them. Germline V lookup: CDR1 DFQATT, CDR2 SNEGSKA (reference sequence). CDR3 nucleotide sequence: TGCAGTGCTATCCTCAGCTACGAGCAGTACTTC. Translating it yields CSAILSYEQYF.

V usage is TRBV4-2 and J usage is TRBJ2-2; D uncertain. Per germline, CDR1 LGHNA and CDR2 YNFKEQ. Trimming removed 0 bases at V and 5 bases at J, with 7 bases between. The length of the CDR3 is 14 residues. The CDR3 nucleotides read TGTGCCAGCAGCCAAGATGATCCAACCGGGGAGCTGTTTTTT. Translated: CASSQDDPTGELFF.

The gene calls are TRBV7-9 and TRBJ1-1; no firm D call. The V end lost 2 bases, the J end lost 0 bases, and 7 bases lay between the germline ends. Germline CDR1 is SEHNR and CDR2 is FQNEAQ (reference sequence). This CDR3 spans 14 amino acids. As DNA, the CDR3 is TGTGCCAGCAGCTTATTTGGATTGAACACTGAAGCTTTCTTT. Translated: CASSLFGLNTEAFF.

A note on this clone: The limits of the CDR3 on the DNA are not certain, so only TCRdb's listed CDR3 is given. V and J are TRBV5-5 and TRBJ2-5; the DNA was not used to check the table's D call, TRBD2. The CDR3 spans 16 residues, counting both ends. Germline V lookup: CDR1 SGHKS, CDR2 YYEKEE (reference sequence). CDR3: CASILGGLAGRETQYF.

V is TRBV10-3 and J is TRBJ1-1, with D possibly TRBD1 on 5 matching bases. The CDR3 spans 14 residues. Germline CDR1 reads ENHRY; CDR2 reads SYGVKD. V was clipped by 7 bases and J by 0 bases, with 12 bases between them. CDR3 nucleotides: TGTGCCATCAAATCGGACAAGATGAACACTGAAGCTTTCTTT. It specifies CAIKSDKMNTEAFF.